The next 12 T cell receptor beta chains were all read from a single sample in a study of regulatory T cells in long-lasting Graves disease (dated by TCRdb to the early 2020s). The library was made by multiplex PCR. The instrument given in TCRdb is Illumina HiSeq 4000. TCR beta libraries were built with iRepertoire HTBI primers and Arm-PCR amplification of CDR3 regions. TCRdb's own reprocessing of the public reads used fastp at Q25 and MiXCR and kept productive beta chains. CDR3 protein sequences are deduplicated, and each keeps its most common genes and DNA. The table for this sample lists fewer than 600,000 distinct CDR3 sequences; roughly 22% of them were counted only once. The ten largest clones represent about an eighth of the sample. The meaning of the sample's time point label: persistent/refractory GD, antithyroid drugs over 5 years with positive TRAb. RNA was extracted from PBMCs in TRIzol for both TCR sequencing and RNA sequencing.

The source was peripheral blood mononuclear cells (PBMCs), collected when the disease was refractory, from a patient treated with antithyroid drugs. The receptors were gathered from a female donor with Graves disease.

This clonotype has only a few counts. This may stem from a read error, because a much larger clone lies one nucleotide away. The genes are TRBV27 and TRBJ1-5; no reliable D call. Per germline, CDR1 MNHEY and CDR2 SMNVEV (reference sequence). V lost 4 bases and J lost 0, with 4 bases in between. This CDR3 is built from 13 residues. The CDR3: CASSYNSNQPQHF. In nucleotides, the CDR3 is TGTGCCAGCAGTTACAATAGCAATCAGCCCCAGCATTTT.

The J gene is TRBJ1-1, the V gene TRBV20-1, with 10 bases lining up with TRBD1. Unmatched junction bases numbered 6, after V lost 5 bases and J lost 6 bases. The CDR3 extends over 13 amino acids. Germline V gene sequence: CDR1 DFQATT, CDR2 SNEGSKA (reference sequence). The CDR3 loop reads CSAVRQGAAEAFF. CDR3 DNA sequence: TGCAGTGCTGTACGACAGGGGGCCGCTGAAGCTTTCTTT.

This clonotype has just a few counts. This CDR3 is CSASGGSNEQFF. The CDR3 DNA follows: TGCAGTGCTAGCGGGGGAAGCAATGAGCAGTTCTTC. The chain uses TRBV20-1 and TRBJ2-1, with D tentatively TRBD2 (6 bases). CDR3 length equals 12 residues. Germline-derived CDR1 and CDR2 are DFQATT and SNEGSKA (reference sequence). With 3 bases removed from V and 6 bases from J, the gap between germline ends came to 9 bases.

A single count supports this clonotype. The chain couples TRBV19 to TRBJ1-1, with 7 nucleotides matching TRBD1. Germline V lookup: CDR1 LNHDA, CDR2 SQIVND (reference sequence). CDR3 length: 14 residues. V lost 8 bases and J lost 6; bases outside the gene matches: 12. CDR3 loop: CASSRDREKAEAFF. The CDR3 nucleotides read TGTGCCAGTTCAAGGGACAGAGAAAAGGCTGAAGCTTTCTTT.

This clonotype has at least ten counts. The CDR3, as DNA: TGTGCCACCAGTGACTCGAACCTTCGGGACAGGGGGCCGGGCGAGACCCAGTACTTC. It yields the protein CATSDSNLRDRGPGETQYF. This chain joins TRBV24-1 and TRBJ2-5; 12 nucleotides agree with TRBD1. V trimming: 4 bases; J trimming: 5 bases; junction bases outside the gene matches: 16. Germline-derived CDR1 and CDR2 are KGHDR and SFDVKD. The CDR3 sequence is 19 residues long.

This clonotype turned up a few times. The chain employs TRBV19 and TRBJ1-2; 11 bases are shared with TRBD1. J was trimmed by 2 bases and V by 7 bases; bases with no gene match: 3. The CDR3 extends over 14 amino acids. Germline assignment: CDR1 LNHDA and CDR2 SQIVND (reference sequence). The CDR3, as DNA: TGTGCCAGTACCTGGGACAGGGGGAACTATGGCTACACCTTC. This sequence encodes CASTWDRGNYGYTF. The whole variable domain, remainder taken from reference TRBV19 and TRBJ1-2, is DGGITQSPKYLFRKEGQNVTLSCEQNLNHDAMYWYRQDPGQGLRLIYYSQIVNDFQKGDIAEGYSVSREKKESFPLTVTSAQKNPTAFYLCASTWDRGNYGYTFGSGTRLTVV.

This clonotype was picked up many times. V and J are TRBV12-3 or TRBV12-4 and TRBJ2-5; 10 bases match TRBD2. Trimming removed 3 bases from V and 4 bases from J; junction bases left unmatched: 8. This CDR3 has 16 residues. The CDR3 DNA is TGTGCCAGCAGTTTTGGTGAAGCGGGAGGGGTAGAGACCCAGTACTTC. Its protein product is CASSFGEAGGVETQYF.

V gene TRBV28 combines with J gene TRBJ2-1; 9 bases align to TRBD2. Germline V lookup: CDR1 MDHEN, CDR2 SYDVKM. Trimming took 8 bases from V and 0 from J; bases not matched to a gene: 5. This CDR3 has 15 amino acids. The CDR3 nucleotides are TGTGCCAGCGGACTAGCGTCGCGCTCCTACAATGAGCAGTTCTTC. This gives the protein CASGLASRSYNEQFF. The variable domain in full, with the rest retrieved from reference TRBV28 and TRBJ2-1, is DVKVTQSSRYLVKRTGEKVFLECVQDMDHENMFWYRQDPGLGLRLIYFSYDVKMKEKGDIPEGYSVSREKKERFSLILESASTNQTSMYLCASGLASRSYNEQFFGPGTRLTVL.

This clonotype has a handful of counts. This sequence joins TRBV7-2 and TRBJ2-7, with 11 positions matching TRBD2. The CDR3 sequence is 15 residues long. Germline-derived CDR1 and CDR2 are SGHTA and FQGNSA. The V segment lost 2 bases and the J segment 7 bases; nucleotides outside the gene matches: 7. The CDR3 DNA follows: TGTGCCAGCAGCTTATTAGCGGGAGGGTTGGGTGAGCAGTACTTC. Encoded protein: CASSLLAGGLGEQYF. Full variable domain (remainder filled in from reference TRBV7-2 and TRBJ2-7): GAGVSQSPSNKVTEKGKDVELRCDPISGHTALYWYRQSLGQGLEFLIYFQGNSAPDKSGLPSDRFSAERTGGSVSTLTIQRTQQEDSAVYLCASSLLAGGLGEQYFGPGTRLTVT.

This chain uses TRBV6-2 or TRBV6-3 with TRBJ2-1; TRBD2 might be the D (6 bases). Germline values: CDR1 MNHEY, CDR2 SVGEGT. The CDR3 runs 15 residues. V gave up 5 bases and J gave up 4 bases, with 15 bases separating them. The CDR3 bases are TGTGCCAGCAGTGAATCTCGCGGAGGGTACAATGAGCAGTTCTTC. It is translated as CASSESRGGYNEQFF.

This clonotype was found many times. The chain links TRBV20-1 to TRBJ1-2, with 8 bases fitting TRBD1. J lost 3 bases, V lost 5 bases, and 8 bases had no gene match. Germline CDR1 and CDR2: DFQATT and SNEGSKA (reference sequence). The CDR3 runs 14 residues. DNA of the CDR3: TGCAGTGCTTCCTCGGACAGGGACGACTATGGCTACACCTTC. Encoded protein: CSASSDRDDYGYTF.

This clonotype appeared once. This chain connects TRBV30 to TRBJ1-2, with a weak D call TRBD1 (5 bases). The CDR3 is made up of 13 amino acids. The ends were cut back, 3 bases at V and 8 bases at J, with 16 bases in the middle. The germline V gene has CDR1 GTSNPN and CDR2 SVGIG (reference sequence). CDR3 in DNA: TGTGCCTGGAGGGTAACGGGGGTCGGGGGCTACACCTTC. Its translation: CAWRVTGVGGYTF. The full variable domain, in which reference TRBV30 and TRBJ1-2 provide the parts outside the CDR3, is SQTIHQWPATLVQPVGSPLSLECTVEGTSNPNLYWYRQAAGRGLQLLFYSVGIGQISSEVPQNLSASRPQDRQFILSSKKLLLSDSGFYLCAWRVTGVGGYTFGSGTRLTVV.